The next 15 T cell receptor beta chains were all read from a single sample in a study of blood T cells in healthy people across ages. Together with a sample-barcoded 5' primer, a J-beta primer mix was included in a second PCR lasting roughly 6 to 12 cycles. A single record per CDR3 protein comes from TCRdb applying MiXCR to the 5' RACE reads. This sample carries roughly 500,000 distinct CDR3 sequences, about 25% of them seen once, and the ten largest clones take roughly 20%. Sequencing was done on a sample of blood. The origin of the receptors is a woman aged 65 to 85 in good health.

The table lists this clonotype with a few counts. CDR3: CASSTAVRGGEKLFF. In DNA, the CDR3 is TGTGCCAGCAGCACAGCCGTGAGGGGGGGAGAAAAACTGTTTTTT. This sequence joins TRBV7-9 and TRBJ1-4; maybe TRBD1 (6 bases). The CDR3 runs to 15 residues. V shed 5 bases and J shed 8 bases, with 18 bases lying between them. Per the germline V gene, CDR1 is SEHNR and CDR2 is FQNEAQ (reference sequence).

This sequence joins TRBV7-2 and TRBJ2-3, with D perhaps TRBD2 (7 bases). Germline loops: CDR1 SGHTA, CDR2 FQGNSA. V shed 1 base and J shed 3 bases, with 14 bases lying between them. The CDR3 length is 16 residues. CDR3 protein: CASSLDAGAKTDTQYF. CDR3 bases: TGTGCCAGCAGCTTAGACGCGGGGGCTAAAACAGATACGCAGTATTTT.

This clonotype was counted between two and nine times. This chain connects TRBV7-8 to TRBJ2-5, with D uncertain. CDR3 size: 15 residues. CDR1 is SGHVS, CDR2 FQNEAQ, per germline. Trimming took off 1 base at V and 5 bases at J, with 14 bases between the two ends. CDR3 amino acids: CASSLVSTPGETQYF. CDR3 nucleotide sequence: TGTGCCAGCAGCTTAGTCTCTACCCCCGGTGAGACCCAGTACTTC.

This clonotype has ten or more counts. The J gene is TRBJ2-5, the V gene TRBV12-3 or TRBV12-4; D is unresolved. Between the trimmed V and J ends, which lost 6 bases and 2 bases, there was a span of 10 bases. This CDR3 is 13 amino acids long. The CDR3 here is CASSFGRQETQYF. CDR3 sequence (DNA): TGTGCCAGCAGCTTTGGCAGGCAAGAGACCCAGTACTTC.

This clonotype occurred a few times. The chain recombines TRBV6-2 or TRBV6-3 with TRBJ2-2; 9 nucleotides agree with TRBD1. Germline lookup yields CDR1 MNHEY and CDR2 SVGEGT. Trimming at V came to 6 bases and at J to 13 bases, leaving 12 bases not matched to a gene. The CDR3 is 14 amino acids. CDR3 amino acids: CASSSTGQGNGLFF. CDR3 in DNA: TGTGCCAGCAGCTCAACCGGACAGGGGAATGGGCTGTTTTTT.

This clonotype has more than one count but fewer than ten. CDR3 sequence reads: CASSHKGDRVTSPLHF. The CDR3 DNA reads TGCGCCAGCAGCCACAAGGGGGACAGAGTAACTTCACCCCTCCACTTT. The J gene is TRBJ1-6, the V gene TRBV4-3; 7 bases match TRBD1. Trimming removed 3 bases from V and 9 bases from J; junction bases left unmatched: 11. Germline V gives CDR1 LGHNA, CDR2 YSLEER. CDR3 length equals 16 residues.

The chain recombines TRBV27 with TRBJ2-7; 12 bases are a match to TRBD1. Germline V gene sequence: CDR1 MNHEY, CDR2 SMNVEV (reference sequence). The CDR3 length is 16 residues. V shed 6 bases and J 7 bases; nucleotides not matched to a gene: 13. DNA of the CDR3: TGTGCCAGCAGCCCAAAGGGCGGGACAGGGGGCAAGGAGCAGTACTTC. Protein product: CASSPKGGTGGKEQYF.

This chain joins TRBV25-1 and TRBJ2-5, with D possibly being TRBD1 (6 bases). CDR3 length: 15 residues. Trimming left V 6 bases short and J 1 base short, with 15 bases between. Germline V gene sequence: CDR1 MGHDK, CDR2 SYGVNS. CDR3 loop: CASRAQGVGQETQYF. The CDR3 region has the DNA TGTGCCAGCAGAGCACAGGGAGTAGGCCAAGAGACCCAGTACTTC.

This clonotype was observed a handful of times. The chain is built from TRBV25-1 and TRBJ2-5; unclear D gene. V was clipped by 3 bases and J by 1 base, with 3 bases between them. The CDR3 totals 12 residues. From germline, CDR1 is MGHDK and CDR2 SYGVNS. The CDR3 DNA follows: TGTGCCAGCAGTGAGTTCCAAGAGACCCAGTACTTC. This codes for CASSEFQETQYF.

J is TRBJ2-4 and V is TRBV6-2 or TRBV6-3, with 7 bases aligning to TRBD1. The CDR3 length is 14 residues. Germline V gives CDR1 MNHEY, CDR2 SVGEGT. The V and J ends lost 6 bases and 8 bases, in that order; junction bases with no gene match: 10. This CDR3 is CASSRGGTGDIQYF. CDR3 DNA: TGTGCCAGCAGCCGCGGCGGAACAGGGGACATTCAGTACTTC.

The chain carries TRBV25-1 and TRBJ1-2, with D possibly matching TRBD1 (5 bases). Germline CDR1 and CDR2: MGHDK and SYGVNS. Trimming stripped 1 base from V and 5 bases from J, with 14 bases between. The CDR3 sequence is 15 residues long. As DNA, the CDR3 is TGTGCCAGCAGTGAATCCCCCCCGGGGGGGTATGGCTACACCTTC. It yields the protein CASSESPPGGYGYTF.

Remarks on this clonotype: A much larger clone lies a single base off, so this may be a read error. The conserved phenylalanine or tryptophan normally closing the CDR3 is absent here, so this likely arose from a read error. The genes are TRBV6-2 or TRBV6-3 and TRBJ2-7; possible D gene TRBD2, 5 bases. The J call is doubtful: the DNA matches TRBJ2-1 better. Per the germline V gene, CDR1 is MNHEY and CDR2 is SVGEGT. This CDR3 contains 14 residues. The CDR3 reads CASSSILGLNEQFS. The CDR3 DNA is TGTGCCAGCAGTTCCATACTAGGACTGAATGAGCAGTTCTCC.

The DNA of the CDR3 is TGCGCCAGCAGCGACCCAAGCGGGGCCACAGATACGCAGTATTTT. It codes for CASSDPSGATDTQYF. This sequence joins TRBV5-1 and TRBJ2-3, with 7 bases matching TRBD2. CDR3 size: 15 residues. After removal of 4 bases from V and 2 bases from J, the junction contained 7 bases not matched to a gene. Germline CDR1 is SGHRS and CDR2 is YFSETQ.

This chain links TRBV7-2 with TRBJ2-7, with D unresolved. This CDR3 spans 13 amino acids. Trimming left V 2 bases short and J 3 bases short, with 8 bases between. Germline values: CDR1 SGHTA, CDR2 FQGNSA. DNA of the CDR3: TGTGCCAGCAGCTTAAGTTATCACTACGAGCAGTACTTC. Protein sequence: CASSLSYHYEQYF.

J is TRBJ1-2 and V is TRBV5-1; 9 nucleotides align to TRBD1. Germline CDR1 reads SGHRS; CDR2 reads YFSETQ. The CDR3 contains 16 residues. The V and J ends lost 3 bases and 3 bases, in that order; junction bases with no gene match: 9. This chain's CDR3 is CASSSLSGTGYYGYTF. CDR3 in DNA: TGCGCCAGCAGCTCGTTATCCGGGACAGGGTACTATGGCTACACCTTC.